These 14 T cell receptor beta chains came from one sample sequenced in a study of blood T cell repertoires in COVID-19. Method: immunoSEQ multiplex PCR; TCRdb's copy keeps in-frame clones and lacks some. The profile shows fewer than 350,000 clones, about 83% of them singletons. The sequenced sample consisted of PBMCs or T cells enriched from blood (not recorded which). The source of these receptors is a woman between 35 and 50 years old who had recovered from COVID-19.

The chain has TRBV6-5 and TRBJ1-5, with TRBD1 matching over 7 bases. J was trimmed by 1 base and V by 4 bases; bases with no gene match: 7. Germline loops: CDR1 MNHEY, CDR2 SVGAGI. The CDR3 runs 16 residues. DNA for the CDR3: TGTGCCAGCAGTTTCCGGGACAGCCCAAGCAATCAGCCCCAGCATTTT. As protein: CASSFRDSPSNQPQHF.

This clone has just a few counts. This rearrangement joins TRBV30 to TRBJ1-6; D is undetermined. V lost 0 bases, J lost 13 bases, and 13 bases lay in between. The germline gives CDR1 GTSNPN, CDR2 SVGIG (reference sequence). The CDR3 covers 13 residues. Written as DNA, the CDR3 is TGTGCCTGGAGTGTACGGGAGGGTCTCCCCCTCCACTTT. Its translation is CAWSVREGLPLHF. Full variable domain (outside the CDR3, taken from reference TRBV30 and TRBJ1-6): SQTIHQWPATLVQPVGSPLSLECTVEGTSNPNLYWYRQAAGRGLQLLFYSVGIGQISSEVPQNLSASRPQDRQFILSSKKLLLSDSGFYLCAWSVREGLPLHFGNGTRLTVT.

The DNA for the CDR3 is TGTGCCAGCAGTAAAAGTAGTATCTTGGTTGGCTACACCTTC. Amino acid sequence: CASSKSSILVGYTF. V is TRBV6-5 and J is TRBJ1-2, with D hard to call. V shed 5 bases and J shed 7 bases, with 17 bases lying between them. Germline V CDR1 and CDR2: MNHEY, SVGAGI. CDR3 length: 14 amino acids.

The gene calls are TRBV7-9 and TRBJ2-5; tentative D call: TRBD2 (5 bases). V lost 0 bases, J lost 4 bases, and 9 bases lay in between. Germline V gene lookup returns CDR1 SEHNR and CDR2 FQNEAQ (reference sequence). There are 14 residues in the CDR3. Written as DNA, the CDR3 is TGTGCCAGCAGCTTAGCTCGGGGTTCAGAGACCCAGTACTTC. Residues: CASSLARGSETQYF.

The V gene is TRBV5-8, the J gene TRBJ1-3, with D maybe TRBD1 (5 bases). V gave up 0 bases and J gave up 0 bases, with 19 bases separating them. From germline, CDR1 is SGHTS and CDR2 YDEGEE. The length of the CDR3 is 19 residues. The CDR3 reads CASSLEGVFVTRSGNTIYF. The CDR3 region has the DNA TGTGCCAGCAGCTTGGAAGGGGTTTTTGTGACTCGCTCTGGAAACACCATATATTTT.

The chain carries TRBV3-1 (or the pseudogene TRBV3-2) and TRBJ1-5, with D hard to call. The CDR3 extends over 12 amino acids. Per the germline V gene, CDR1 is LGHDT and CDR2 is YNNKEL (reference sequence). Trimming took 5 bases from V and 5 from J, leaving 7 bases between them. For the CDR3, the DNA is TGTGCCAGCAGCAAAGCGGATCAGCCCCAGCATTTT. Protein: CASSKADQPQHF.

CDR3 bases: TGTGCCAGCTCACCACCGGCAGATGGCTACACCTTC. Its translation is CASSPPADGYTF. The gene calls are TRBV18 and TRBJ1-2; D gene uncertain. The CDR3 runs 12 residues. Germline V lookup: CDR1 KGHSH, CDR2 LQKENI. V lost 0 bases to trimming and J lost 6 bases, with 5 bases between them.

The chain links TRBV27 to TRBJ2-1; 9 bases align to TRBD1. From germline, CDR1 is MNHEY and CDR2 SMNVEV (reference sequence). CDR3 length: 15 amino acids. V lost 5 bases and J lost 8; bases outside the gene matches: 10. The CDR3 protein is CASSPPGQGSYEQFF. The DNA of the CDR3 is TGTGCCAGCAGTCCCCCGGGACAGGGCTCGTATGAGCAGTTCTTC.

This chain uses TRBV19 with TRBJ1-4; D gene unclear. Trimming shortened V by 5 bases and J by 8 bases, and 18 bases separated the two germline ends. There are 15 residues in the CDR3. Germline V gene data show CDR1 as LNHDA and CDR2 as SQIVND (reference sequence). The CDR3 bases are TGTGCCAGTAGTGGATCCGGGTCCTCGTGGGAAAAACTGTTTTTT. The encoded protein is CASSGSGSSWEKLFF.

The chain recombines TRBV7-9 with TRBJ2-5; D gene unclear. The CDR3 runs to 13 residues. V lost 5 bases to trimming and J lost 4 bases, with 11 bases between them. The germline CDR1 and CDR2 sequences are SEHNR and FQNEAQ (reference sequence). The CDR3 region is CASSQTPGETQYF. The DNA for the CDR3 is TGTGCCAGCAGCCAGACGCCGGGAGAGACCCAGTACTTC.

This chain links TRBV11-2 with TRBJ2-5, with 9 bases that match TRBD2. The CDR3 runs to 15 residues. The germline gives CDR1 SGHAT, CDR2 FQNNGV. The junction had 9 bases not matched to a gene; V was cut back by 5 bases and J by 5 bases. The DNA of the CDR3 is TGTGCCAGCAGCCTCCTAGCGGGAATAGGGGAGACCCAGTACTTC. Translation: CASSLLAGIGETQYF.

V and J are TRBV2 and TRBJ2-3; 8 bases are shared with TRBD2. This CDR3 has 15 amino acids. With 8 bases clipped from V and 4 bases from J, the junction kept 11 bases outside the gene matches. Per germline, CDR1 SNHLY and CDR2 FYNNEI. For the CDR3, the DNA is TGTGCCAGCGACACAGGGTATAGCGGGGCAGATACGCAGTATTTT. Translation: CASDTGYSGADTQYF. The whole variable domain, remainder taken from reference TRBV2 and TRBJ2-3, is EPEVTQTPSHQVTQMGQEVILRCVPISNHLYFYWYRQILGQKVEFLVSFYNNEISEKSEIFDDQFSVERPDGSNFTLKIRSTKLEDSAMYFCASDTGYSGADTQYFGPGTRLTVL.

CDR3 sequence: CAWSRVGPLGSSYEQYF. Written as DNA, the CDR3 is TGTGCCTGGAGTCGGGTCGGACCCCTCGGGAGCTCCTACGAGCAGTACTTC. This chain connects TRBV30 to TRBJ2-7, with D tentatively TRBD2 (6 bases). There are 17 residues in the CDR3. CDR1 GTSNPN and CDR2 SVGIG come from the germline V gene (reference sequence). Trimming left V 2 bases short and J 0 bases short, with 20 bases between.

With regard to this clone: The sample holds other DNA sequences that translate to the same CDR3. The rearrangement joins TRBV7-2 to TRBJ1-3, with D unresolved. Germline V gene lookup returns CDR1 SGHTA and CDR2 FQGNSA. CDR3 length equals 14 residues. The V gene lost 1 base and the J gene lost 0 bases, with 4 bases spanning the gap. The CDR3 here is CASSLDSSGNTIYF. The CDR3 DNA sequence: TGTGCCAGCAGCTTAGATAGCTCTGGAAACACCATATATTTT.